This T cell receptor beta chain was captured in a study of cytomegalovirus exposure and HLA in healthy donors. As for the study in general: Unique TCRs numbering some 77 million, obtained from HLA-typed donors, made up an early data release.

The CDR3 length is 12 residues. V was trimmed by 6 bases and J by 9 bases, leaving 12 bases between them. Germline CDR1 is MDHEN and CDR2 is SYDVKM. Study-wide findings and caveats: In a later analysis, at a false discovery rate of 0.05, 16,951 TCR beta sequences were associated with HLA alleles. TRBV6-2, TRBV6-3 and other indistinguishable V segments were excluded. Roughly uniform sequencing depth across donors was assumed, possibly incorrectly.

PCR amplification relied on 60 Vbeta primers (plus 13 Jbeta primers). The repertoire was sequenced with immunoSEQ multiplex PCR; TCRdb's copy has only in-frame clones and lacks some. The table lists 180,000 or so clones, over 75% of them singletons. To note about this clone: Its antigen is not known.

Sequenced: PBMCs. The receptor's source is a female donor in good health and CMV-seronegative. This chain links TRBV28 with TRBJ2-1; D is ambiguous. CDR3 protein: CASRDRVVEQFF. The CDR3 DNA sequence: TGTGCCAGCAGGGATCGGGTTGTTGAGCAGTTCTTC.